A selection of T cell receptor beta chains follows, all from one sample in a study of OX40 agonist ivuxolimab in advanced cancers. TCRdb keeps only in-frame clones here, not all; method: immunoSEQ multiplex PCR. The sample yields some 31,000 clones, roughly 86% seen once. Sample: CD4+ or CD8+ T cells sorted from blood, taken in a trial of the OX40 agonist ivuxolimab. Receptor source: an adult with an advanced solid tumor such as melanoma, head and neck, liver or kidney cancer. CDR3s include the opening cysteine and the closing phenylalanine or tryptophan. A D gene is named only where the DNA matches it firmly. Expanded clones are given a class, and other clones once, few, many or no size at all.

TRBJ2-3 NA NA TRBV5-4 CASSPSVTDTQYF TGTGCCAGCAGCCCTTCCGTCACAGATACGCAGTATTTT
TRBJ1-2 NA NA TRBV19 CASSIERASGVYGYTF TGTGCCAGTAGTATAGAACGGGCGTCAGGCGTCTATGGCTACACCTTC
TRBJ2-3 TRBD1 NA TRBV10-3 CASGQGEPLQSDTQYF TGTGCCTCGGGACAGGGAGAACCCCTCCAGTCAGATACGCAGTATTTT
TRBJ1-2 TRBD1 NA TRBV5-1 CASSPGQGYGYTF TGCGCCAGCAGCCCCGGACAGGGTTATGGCTACACCTTC
TRBJ2-1 TRBD2 NA TRBV4-1 CASSQERLAGANEQFF TGCGCCAGCAGCCAAGAGCGGCTAGCGGGAGCCAATGAGCAGTTCTTC
TRBJ2-5 TRBD2 NA TRBV25-1 CASRRASGNQETQYF TGTGCCAGCAGGAGAGCTAGCGGAAACCAAGAGACCCAGTACTTC
TRBJ2-1 NA NA TRBV10-3 CAIKGVVGSSYNEQFF TGTGCCATCAAAGGGGTGGTTGGGAGCTCCTACAATGAGCAGTTCTTC
TRBJ1-2 NA NA TRBV5-4 CASSLGIGGLSGPGYTF TGTGCCAGCAGCTTGGGGATTGGGGGTCTCTCGGGTCCTGGCTACACCTTC
TRBJ1-2 NA few TRBV10-2 CASSGGQGGYTF TGCGCCAGCAGTGGGGGGCAGGGTGGCTACACCTTC
TRBJ1-3 NA NA TRBV18 CASSPLEAYSGNTIYF TGTGCCAGCTCACCATTGGAAGCCTACTCTGGAAACACCATATATTTT
TRBJ2-7 NA NA TRBV30 CAWRQRDTYEQYF TGTGCCTGGAGACAGAGAGACACTTACGAGCAGTACTTC
TRBJ2-3 NA NA TRBV6-1 CASSPTAWADTQYF TGTGCCAGCAGTCCGACAGCGTGGGCAGATACGCAGTATTTT
TRBJ2-2 TRBD2 once TRBV6-1 CASSEWTSRTGELFF TGTGCCAGCAGTGAATGGACTAGTCGCACCGGGGAGCTGTTTTTT
TRBJ2-3 NA NA TRBV29-1 CSFTSAAKGTDTQYF TGCAGCTTCACAAGTGCAGCGAAAGGCACAGATACGCAGTATTTT
TRBJ2-7 TRBD1 NA TRBV5-1 CASSSQTGSPYEQYF TGCGCCAGCAGCTCGCAGACAGGGTCCCCCTACGAGCAGTACTTC
TRBJ2-6 TRBD1 NA TRBV4-1 CASSQGDRGVGNVLTF TGCGCCAGCAGCCAAGGGGACAGGGGCGTGGGCAACGTCCTGACTTTC
TRBJ2-1 NA NA TRBV7-2 CASSLGPYNEQFF TGTGCCAGCAGCTTAGGCCCATACAATGAGCAGTTCTTC